This T cell receptor (beta chain) was captured by sequencing in a study of blood T cell repertoires in COVID-19. Study-level information: The analysed material was cDNA or gDNA that came from T cells, B-cell-depleted T cells, or PBMCs.

After removal of 1 base from V and 6 bases from J, the junction contained 7 bases not matched to a gene. Per germline, CDR1 LGHDT and CDR2 YNNKEL (reference sequence). The CDR3 runs to 16 residues. As processed by the authors: Reference gene primer amplification yielded estimated nucleated cell counts. The table came from immunoSEQ multiplex PCR; TCRdb's copy has only in-frame clones and leaves some out. The D gene and trimming were derived from the DNA, and the V and J assignments and clone size from that table. The sample lists 220,000 or so clones, roughly 80% occurring once. The chain joins TRBV3-1 (or the pseudogene TRBV3-2) to TRBJ2-1, with 9 nucleotides matching TRBD2. This receptor was identified in a woman in her sixties or seventies with acute or convalescent COVID-19. Sequencing was carried out using peripheral blood. DNA of the CDR3: TGTGCCAGCAGCCAAGGGGGAGGCGGGAGGGGCAATGAGCAGTTCTTC. It encodes CASSQGGGGRGNEQFF.